The 23 T cell receptor beta chains listed next were all sequenced from one sample in a study of radiotherapy plus CTLA-4 blockade in lung cancer. Clones were read by immunoSEQ multiplex PCR, and TCRdb kept only the in-frame ones, dropping some. The sample has 30,000 to 35,000 clones, roughly three quarters seen once. The sequences come from peripheral blood, collected from a patient treated with radiotherapy plus ipilimumab. All receptors derive from a human donor with non-small cell lung cancer who had stable disease on radiotherapy plus ipilimumab.

This clone was recorded a few times. The rearrangement links TRBV7-8 to TRBJ1-2; the D is unclear. Germline V gene data show CDR1 as SGHVS and CDR2 as FQNEAQ. The V and J ends lost 5 bases and 8 bases respectively, with 12 bases between them. The CDR3 is 12 amino acids. The CDR3 here is CASSPGLGGYTF. The CDR3 coding sequence is TGTGCCAGCAGCCCGGGGTTGGGGGGCTACACCTTC.

The chain carries TRBV10-3 and TRBJ1-3; the D is unclear. The CDR3 runs 14 residues. Trimming pared 7 bases from V and 6 bases from J, leaving 16 bases between. The V gene's germline CDR1 is ENHRY and CDR2 SYGVKD. CDR3 loop: CAIKAGLGENTIYF. In DNA, the CDR3 is TGTGCCATCAAGGCGGGCCTCGGCGAAAACACCATATATTTT.

The chain is built from TRBV11-3 and TRBJ2-1; D may be TRBD1 (5 bases). Germline loops: CDR1 SGHNT, CDR2 YENEEA. There are 14 residues in the CDR3. Trimming took off 0 bases at V and 9 bases at J, with 12 bases between the two ends. The CDR3 protein is CASSLEGASPEQFF. In DNA form, the CDR3 reads TGTGCCAGCAGCTTAGAAGGGGCATCCCCTGAGCAGTTCTTC.

The chain has TRBV5-1 and TRBJ2-1, with 10 bases aligning to TRBD1. The CDR3 contains 16 residues. The V gene's germline CDR1 is SGHRS and CDR2 YFSETQ. V lost 1 base, J lost 9 bases, and 10 bases stayed unmatched. The CDR3 region is CASSLSSGTGEAEQFF. For the CDR3, the DNA is TGCGCCAGCAGCTTGTCATCCGGGACAGGGGAAGCTGAGCAGTTCTTC.

V is TRBV5-4 and J is TRBJ2-3; 7 positions match TRBD1. This CDR3 contains 14 residues. Germline lookup yields CDR1 SGHNT and CDR2 YYREEE (reference sequence). Trimming at V came to 2 bases and at J to 3 bases, leaving 3 bases not matched to a gene. CDR3 nucleotides: TGTGCCAGCAGCTTTGAGACAGGGACAGATACGCAGTATTTT. It encodes CASSFETGTDTQYF.

The rearrangement uses TRBV11-1 and TRBJ2-3; D remains unclear. V was pared by 2 bases and J by 5 bases, with 11 bases between. The CDR3 runs 14 residues. Per the germline V gene, CDR1 is SGHAT and CDR2 is FQDESV (reference sequence). CDR3 residues: CASSLQSLGDTQYF. In DNA, the CDR3 is TGTGCCAGCAGCTTACAGTCCTTGGGAGATACGCAGTATTTT.

This chain joins TRBV5-5 and TRBJ2-7, with 7 bases identical to TRBD1. The CDR3 runs 14 residues. J gave up 3 bases and V 4 bases, and 7 bases lay outside the gene matches. Germline CDR1 is SGHKS and CDR2 is YYEKEE (reference sequence). The CDR3 nucleotides are TGTGCCAGCAGCGTGGGACAGTGGAACTACGAGCAGTACTTC. Translating gives CASSVGQWNYEQYF. The full variable domain, its missing parts supplied by reference TRBV5-5 and TRBJ2-7, is DAGVTQSPTHLIKTRGQQVTLRCSPISGHKSVSWYQQVLGQGPQFIFQYYEKEERGRGNFPDRFSARQFPNYSSELNVNALLLGDSALYLCASSVGQWNYEQYFGPGTRLTVT.

V is TRBV19 and J is TRBJ2-7; no clear D gene. Per the germline V gene, CDR1 is LNHDA and CDR2 is SQIVND (reference sequence). Trimming took off 4 bases at V and 0 bases at J, with 7 bases between the two ends. This CDR3 contains 13 residues. CDR3 nucleotide sequence: TGTGCCAGTAGTACACCGAACTCCTACGAGCAGTACTTC. It encodes CASSTPNSYEQYF.

The V call is TRBV9, the J call TRBJ2-6, with D hard to call. CDR1 and CDR2 (germline): SGDLS, YYNGEE. The CDR3 has 17 amino acids. V lost 7 bases and J lost 5, with 22 bases in between. CDR3 DNA: TGTGCCAGCGGATCATGGCTCAAACAAAGTCGGGCCAACGTCCTGACTTTC. It encodes CASGSWLKQSRANVLTF.

The CDR3 DNA reads TGTGCCAGCAGTTACCCGGACAGGGGCGGGGAGACCCAGTACTTC. Translation: CASSYPDRGGETQYF. The chain joins TRBV6-6 to TRBJ2-5; TRBD1 agrees at 9 bases. Germline lookup yields CDR1 MNHNY and CDR2 SVGAGI (reference sequence). The V gene end was trimmed by 2 bases and the J gene end by 5 bases; junction bases not matched to a gene: 6. CDR3 length: 15 amino acids.

This clone was seen only once. The chain joins TRBV25-1 to TRBJ1-4; no firm D call. Per the germline V gene, CDR1 is MGHDK and CDR2 is SYGVNS. V was cut by 2 bases and J by 7 bases, with 11 bases left in between. The CDR3 is made up of 14 amino acids. CDR3 sequence reads: CASSEGSLGEKLFF. The CDR3, as DNA: TGTGCCAGCAGTGAAGGGTCCTTAGGTGAAAAACTGTTTTTT.

The V call is TRBV18, the J call TRBJ2-4, with TRBD1 identical over 12 bases. J lost 9 bases, V lost 0 bases, and 6 bases had no gene match. This CDR3 comprises 16 residues. The germline V gene encodes CDR1 KGHSH and CDR2 LQKENI. The CDR3 sequence is CASSPPGQGARGIQYF. The CDR3 DNA is TGTGCCAGCTCACCACCGGGACAGGGGGCGCGGGGCATTCAGTACTTC.

The chain carries TRBV29-1 and TRBJ2-1; TRBD2 matches 13 bases. The V and J ends lost 6 bases and 7 bases, in that order; junction bases with no gene match: 9. This CDR3 has 15 amino acids. Germline V gene lookup returns CDR1 SQVTM and CDR2 ANQGSEA. CDR3 protein: CSVERTSGRSNEQFF. The CDR3 DNA reads TGCAGCGTGGAGCGGACTAGCGGGAGATCTAATGAGCAGTTCTTC.

The chain employs TRBV5-4 and TRBJ2-7; D remains ambiguous. Germline loops: CDR1 SGHNT, CDR2 YYREEE (reference sequence). The CDR3 loop spans 14 amino acids. V was trimmed by 1 base and J by 2 bases, leaving 10 bases between them. Here the CDR3 DNA reads TGTGCCAGCAGCTTGATGGACCTGACCTACGAGCAGTACTTC. It codes for CASSLMDLTYEQYF.

The chain is built from TRBV19 and TRBJ1-2; TRBD1 agrees at 7 bases. The CDR3 runs 13 residues. V lost 7 bases to trimming and J lost 6 bases; unmatched junction nucleotides: 8. Germline CDR1 is LNHDA and CDR2 is SQIVND (reference sequence). CDR3 coding DNA: TGTGCCAGTACCCTTGACAGGGTGGATGGCTACACCTTC. It encodes CASTLDRVDGYTF.

The V gene is TRBV6-4, the J gene TRBJ2-1; 7 bases agree with TRBD2. CDR1 and CDR2 (germline): MRHNA, SNTAGT. The V and J ends lost 4 bases and 9 bases, in that order; junction bases with no gene match: 12. The CDR3 covers 15 residues. DNA of the CDR3: TGTGCCAGCAGTGCAAGACTAGCCGGTTTTAGTGAGCAGTTCTTC. Translated, it gives CASSARLAGFSEQFF.

The V call is TRBV7-3, the J call TRBJ2-2; D gene ambiguous. The ends were cut back, 3 bases at V and 1 base at J, with 9 bases in the middle. There are 15 residues in the CDR3. Germline V lookup: CDR1 SGHTA, CDR2 FQGTGA. CDR3 loop: CASSLHVGNTGELFF. In DNA, the CDR3 is TGTGCCAGCAGCTTGCATGTAGGGAACACCGGGGAGCTGTTTTTT.

The chain joins TRBV19 to TRBJ1-5, with a tentative D call TRBD1 (6 bases). V was cut by 7 bases and J by 5 bases, with 15 bases left in between. In germline, CDR1 is LNHDA, CDR2 SQIVND (reference sequence). The CDR3 loop spans 14 amino acids. CDR3 bases: TGTGCCAGTATGCCAGGGGTAGGATATCAGCCCCAGCATTTT. This sequence encodes CASMPGVGYQPQHF.

This clone was observed once. The V call is TRBV6-1, the J call TRBJ1-5, with 8 bases fitting TRBD1. The trim removed 6 bases at V and 5 bases at J, leaving 9 bases unmatched. Germline loops: CDR1 MNHNS, CDR2 SASEGT. The CDR3 consists of 15 residues. CDR3 coding DNA: TGTGCCAGCAGGGAACGGACAGGGAGGGATCAGCCCCAGCATTTT. Its translation is CASRERTGRDQPQHF.

The chain joins TRBV19 to TRBJ1-1, with a possible D match to TRBD1 (6 bases). Germline CDR1 LNHDA, CDR2 SQIVND (reference sequence). The CDR3 has 13 residues. V shed 8 bases and J shed 3 bases, with 13 bases lying between them. The CDR3 DNA reads as TGTGCCAGTCAGGGACAAACTTACACTGAAGCTTTCTTT. It yields the protein CASQGQTYTEAFF.

The chain carries TRBV12-5 and TRBJ2-1; D gene ambiguous. The CDR3 extends over 13 amino acids. Trimming removed 2 bases at V and 10 bases at J, with 12 bases between. Germline values: CDR1 LGHNT, CDR2 FRNRAP. This CDR3 is CASGLSLGQEQFF. CDR3 nucleotides: TGTGCTAGTGGTTTGTCTTTAGGGCAAGAGCAGTTCTTC. Combining the CDR3 with reference TRBV12-5 and TRBJ2-1 gives the whole variable domain DARVTQTPRHKVTEMGQEVTMRCQPILGHNTVFWYRQTMMQGLELLAYFRNRAPLDDSGMPKDRFSAEMPDATLATLKIQPSEPRDSAVYFCASGLSLGQEQFFGPGTRLTVL.

The chain employs TRBV18 and TRBJ2-7; D may be TRBD1 (5 bases). V gave up 3 bases and J gave up 4 bases, with 13 bases separating them. The CDR3 runs 14 residues. CDR1 is KGHSH, CDR2 LQKENI, per germline. The chain's CDR3 is CASSPQGSGYEQYF. DNA of the CDR3: TGTGCCAGCTCACCTCAGGGATCTGGGTACGAGCAGTACTTC. The variable domain in full, with the rest retrieved from reference TRBV18 and TRBJ2-7, is NAGVMQNPRHLVRRRGQEARLRCSPMKGHSHVYWYRQLPEEGLKFMVYLQKENIIDESGMPKERFSAEFPKEGPSILRIQQVVRGDSAAYFCASSPQGSGYEQYFGPGTRLTVT.

This clone came up a few times. The chain's CDR3 is CASSWGRGGRAGEQFF. CDR3 bases: TGCGCCAGCAGCTGGGGCCGGGGCGGGAGGGCCGGGGAGCAGTTCTTC. The chain links TRBV5-1 to TRBJ2-1; 9 bases are shared with TRBD2. With 3 bases clipped from V and 10 bases from J, the junction kept 14 bases outside the gene matches. From germline, CDR1 is SGHRS and CDR2 YFSETQ. This CDR3 has 16 amino acids.